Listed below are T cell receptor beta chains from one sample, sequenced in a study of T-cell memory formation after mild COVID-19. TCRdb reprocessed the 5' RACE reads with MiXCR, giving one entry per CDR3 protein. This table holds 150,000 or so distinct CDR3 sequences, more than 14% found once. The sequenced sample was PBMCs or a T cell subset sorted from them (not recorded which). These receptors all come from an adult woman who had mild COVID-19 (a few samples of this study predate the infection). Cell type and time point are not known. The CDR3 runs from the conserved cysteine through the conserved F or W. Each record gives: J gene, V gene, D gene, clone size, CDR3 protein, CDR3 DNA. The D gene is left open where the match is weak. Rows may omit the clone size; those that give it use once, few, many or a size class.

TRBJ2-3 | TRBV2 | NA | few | CASIGGDRVTDTQYF | TGTGCCAGCATTGGAGGGGACCGGGTCACAGATACGCAGTATTTT
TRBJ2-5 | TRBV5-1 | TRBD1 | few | CASSSAGTGTQETQYF | TGCGCCAGCAGCTCGGCTGGGACAGGGACCCAAGAGACCCAGTACTTC
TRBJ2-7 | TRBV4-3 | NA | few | CASSQAGHEQYF | TGCGCCAGCAGCCAAGCCGGACACGAGCAGTACTTC
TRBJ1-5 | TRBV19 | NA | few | CASSIVGGNQPQHF | TGTGCCAGTAGTATAGTCGGGGGAAATCAGCCCCAGCATTTT
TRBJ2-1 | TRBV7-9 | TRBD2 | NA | CASSPGTSGGSSYNEQFF | TGTGCCAGCAGCCCCGGGACTAGCGGGGGGAGCTCCTACAATGAGCAGTTCTTC
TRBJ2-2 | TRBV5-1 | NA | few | CASSLGQGRAGELFF | TGCGCCAGCAGCCTGGGGCAGGGAAGAGCCGGGGAGCTGTTTTTT
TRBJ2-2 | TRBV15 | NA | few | CATSRPGENTGELFF | TGTGCCACCAGCAGACCGGGAGAGAACACCGGGGAGCTGTTTTTT
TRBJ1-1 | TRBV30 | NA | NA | CAWSPSGTEAFF | TGTGCCTGGAGTCCAAGCGGGACTGAAGCTTTCTTT
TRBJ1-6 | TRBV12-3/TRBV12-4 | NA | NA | CASSLRGSPLHF | TGTGCCAGCAGTTTAAGGGGATCACCCCTCCACTTT
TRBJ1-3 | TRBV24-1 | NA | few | CATSDSGTVSGNTIYF | TGTGCCACCAGTGACTCCGGGACGGTTTCTGGAAACACCATATATTTT
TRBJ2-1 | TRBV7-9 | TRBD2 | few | CASSSLGGSGRATSYNEQFF | TGTGCCAGCAGCTCCCTCGGTGGTAGCGGGAGGGCCACCTCCTACAATGAGCAGTTCTTC
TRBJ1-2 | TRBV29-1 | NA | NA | CSVDHGGGNGYTF | TGCAGCGTTGACCACGGTGGAGGGAACGGCTACACCTTC
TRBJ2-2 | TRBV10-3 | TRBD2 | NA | CAISGGTSGVITGELFF | TGTGCCATCAGTGGTGGGACTAGCGGGGTTATCACCGGGGAGCTGTTTTTT
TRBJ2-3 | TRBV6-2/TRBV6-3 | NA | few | CASMGGWIDTQYF | TGTGCCAGCATGGGGGGCTGGATAGATACGCAGTATTTT
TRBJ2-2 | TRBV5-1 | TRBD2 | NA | CASSARGTSTGELFF | TGCGCCAGCAGCGCGCGCGGGACTAGCACCGGGGAGCTGTTTTTT
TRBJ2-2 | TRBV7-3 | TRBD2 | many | CASSPPTSGGIGELFF | TGTGCCAGCAGCCCCCCGACTAGCGGGGGGATCGGGGAGCTGTTTTTT
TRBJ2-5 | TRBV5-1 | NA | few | CASSFAGIRETQYF | TGCGCCAGCAGCTTCGCCGGCATTAGGGAGACCCAGTACTTC
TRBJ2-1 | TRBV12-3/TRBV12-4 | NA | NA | CASTPVALDEQFF | TGTGCCAGCACTCCCGTGGCCCTCGATGAGCAGTTCTTC
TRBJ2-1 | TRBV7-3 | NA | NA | CASSRMPDTYNEQFF | TGTGCCAGCAGCCGAATGCCGGACACTTACAATGAGCAGTTCTTC
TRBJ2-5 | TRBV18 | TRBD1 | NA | CASSPVDRGETQYF | TGTGCCAGCTCACCCGTGGACAGGGGAGAGACCCAGTACTTC
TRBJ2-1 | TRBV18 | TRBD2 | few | CASSPQTSGSLSYNEQFF | TGTGCCAGCTCACCCCAGACTAGCGGGAGCCTTTCCTACAATGAGCAGTTCTTC
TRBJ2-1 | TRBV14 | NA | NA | CASSRTMTGYEQFF | TGTGCCAGCAGCCGAACCATGACTGGTTATGAGCAGTTCTTC
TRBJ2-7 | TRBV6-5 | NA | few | CASSYSTRHEQYF | TGTGCCAGCAGTTACTCCACTAGACACGAGCAGTACTTC
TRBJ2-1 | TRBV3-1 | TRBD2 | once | CASSQERLAVYNEQFF | TGTGCCAGCAGCCAAGAGAGACTAGCGGTATACAATGAGCAGTTCTTC
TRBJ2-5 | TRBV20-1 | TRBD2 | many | CSARDLTSGKQETQYF | TGCAGTGCTAGAGATCTAACTAGCGGAAAACAAGAGACCCAGTACTTC
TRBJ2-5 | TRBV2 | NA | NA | CASTSQGLEETQYF | TGTGCCAGCACGTCCCAGGGGTTGGAGGAGACCCAGTACTTC
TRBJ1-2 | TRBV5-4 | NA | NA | CASSSDQLTGGYTF | TGTGCCAGCAGCTCCGACCAGCTGACGGGTGGCTACACCTTC
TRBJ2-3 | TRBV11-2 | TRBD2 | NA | CASSPATSGGTDTQYF | TGTGCCAGCAGCCCGGCTACTAGCGGGGGTACAGATACGCAGTATTTT
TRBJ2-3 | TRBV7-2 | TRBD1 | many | CASSPGTEFTDTQYF | TGTGCCAGCAGCCCCGGGACAGAGTTTACAGATACGCAGTATTTT